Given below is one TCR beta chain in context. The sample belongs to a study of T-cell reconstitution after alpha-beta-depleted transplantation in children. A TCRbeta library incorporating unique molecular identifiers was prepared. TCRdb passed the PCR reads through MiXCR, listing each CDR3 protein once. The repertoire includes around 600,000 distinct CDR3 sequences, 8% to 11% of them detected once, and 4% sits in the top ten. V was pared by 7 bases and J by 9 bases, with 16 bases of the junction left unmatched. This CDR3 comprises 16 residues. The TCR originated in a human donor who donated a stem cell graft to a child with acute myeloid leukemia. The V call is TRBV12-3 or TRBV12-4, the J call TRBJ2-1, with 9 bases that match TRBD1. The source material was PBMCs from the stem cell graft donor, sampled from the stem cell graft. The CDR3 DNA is TGTGCCAGCACCAGGACAGGGGCCGTGTCGGGCGGTGAGCAGTTCTTC. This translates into CASTRTGAVSGGEQFF.